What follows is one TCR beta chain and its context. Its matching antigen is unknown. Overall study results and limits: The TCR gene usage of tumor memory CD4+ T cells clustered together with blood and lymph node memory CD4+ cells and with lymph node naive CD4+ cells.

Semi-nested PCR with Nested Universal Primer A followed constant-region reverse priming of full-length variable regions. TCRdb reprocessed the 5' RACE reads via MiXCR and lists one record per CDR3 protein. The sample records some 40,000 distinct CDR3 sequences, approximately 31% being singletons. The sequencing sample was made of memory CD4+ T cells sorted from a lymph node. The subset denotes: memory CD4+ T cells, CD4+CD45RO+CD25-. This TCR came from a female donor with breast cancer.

CDR3 amino acids: CSARRDRVYYEQYF. The CDR3 DNA sequence: TGCAGTGCTAGGAGGGACAGGGTATACTACGAGCAGTACTTC. The rearrangement links TRBV20-1 to TRBJ2-7; 9 nucleotides line up with TRBD1. Germline assignment: CDR1 DFQATT and CDR2 SNEGSKA (reference sequence). With 3 bases clipped from V and 3 bases from J, the junction kept 6 bases outside the gene matches. The CDR3 runs to 14 residues.